This T cell receptor beta chain was captured by sequencing in a study of blood T cell repertoires in COVID-19. Study-level background: The cDNA or gDNA used as material had been derived from T cells, B-cell-depleted T cells, or PBMCs.

J lost 6 bases, V lost 5 bases, and 10 bases had no gene match. Looked up from germline, CDR1 is LGHDT and CDR2 is YNNKEL (reference sequence). The CDR3 is made up of 15 amino acids. In the original workflow: Estimates of nucleated cell counts were drawn from the amplification of reference gene primers. Produced via immunoSEQ multiplex PCR; TCRdb's table is partial and in-frame only. That table gives V, J and clone size, and the DNA gave D and trimming. The sample holds 300,000 to 450,000 clones; more than 75% are singletons and the top ten take 1.9%. Sequencing was done on a sample of PBMCs or T cells enriched from blood (not recorded which). The V gene is TRBV3-1 (or the pseudogene TRBV3-2), the J gene TRBJ2-1; 7 bases are shared with TRBD2. This receptor was identified in a man aged 35 to 55 in a cohort exposed to, infected with or recovered from COVID-19 (not recorded which). The CDR3 loop is CASSLRPGGVNEQFF. CDR3 DNA: TGTGCCAGCAGCTTAAGACCTGGGGGGGTCAATGAGCAGTTCTTC.